The next 31 T cell receptor beta chains were all read from a single sample in a study of T cell changes during pregnancy in multiple sclerosis. Profiled with immunoSEQ multiplex PCR; TCRdb holds only in-frame clones, not every one. The sample consists of 40,000 to 55,000 clones, 85% to 95% of them appearing once. The sequencing here drew on CD4+ T cells from peripheral blood mononuclear cells, taken in the third trimester of pregnancy. The receptors stem from a female donor with multiple sclerosis, enrolled in a pregnancy study.

CDR3 nucleotides: TGTGCCAGCAGTTTTGGGGGGACTCTCTACGAGCAGTACTTC. Translating it yields CASSFGGTLYEQYF. The chain uses TRBV28 and TRBJ2-7; D might be TRBD2 (6 bases). Trimming took off 3 bases at V and 3 bases at J, with 12 bases between the two ends. The germline V gene encodes CDR1 MDHEN and CDR2 SYDVKM. The CDR3 has 14 residues.

This clone was observed a single time. The V call is TRBV30, the J call TRBJ1-2; unclear D gene. Trimming took off 3 bases at V and 0 bases at J, with 14 bases between the two ends. The germline V gene has CDR1 GTSNPN and CDR2 SVGIG (reference sequence). The CDR3 consists of 15 residues. In DNA form, the CDR3 reads TGTGCCTGGAGAAATCTCGAACAGACTAACTATGGCTACACCTTC. Its translation: CAWRNLEQTNYGYTF. Using reference TRBV30 and TRBJ1-2 for the parts outside the CDR3, the full variable domain is SQTIHQWPATLVQPVGSPLSLECTVEGTSNPNLYWYRQAAGRGLQLLFYSVGIGQISSEVPQNLSASRPQDRQFILSSKKLLLSDSGFYLCAWRNLEQTNYGYTFGSGTRLTVV.

This chain joins TRBV6-6 and TRBJ2-7; TRBD1 is a possible D gene (5 bases). CDR1 MNHNY and CDR2 SVGAGI come from the germline V gene (reference sequence). The V end was cut by 5 bases, the J end by 3 bases, with 8 bases between. The CDR3 has 12 amino acids. The CDR3 loop is CASSAGNYEQYF. CDR3 bases: TGTGCCAGCAGTGCAGGGAACTACGAGCAGTACTTC.

This sequence joins TRBV11-2 and TRBJ1-5, with TRBD1 as a possible D gene (5 bases). This CDR3 contains 16 residues. Trimming took off 1 base at V and 3 bases at J, with 13 bases between the two ends. Looked up from germline, CDR1 is SGHAT and CDR2 is FQNNGV. CDR3: CASSLGGGRFNQPQHF. The CDR3 DNA follows: TGTGCCAGCAGCTTAGGGGGGGGTCGGTTCAATCAGCCCCAGCATTTT.

V usage is TRBV9 and J usage is TRBJ2-1; D is undetermined. The CDR3 covers 13 residues. CDR1 and CDR2 (germline): SGDLS, YYNGEE. Trimming removed 0 bases from V and 8 bases from J, with 9 bases in between. The CDR3, as DNA: TGTGCCAGCAGCGTAGCTACAGCCTATGAGCAGTTCTTC. This sequence encodes CASSVATAYEQFF.

The chain recombines TRBV4-2 with TRBJ2-2, with a tentative D call TRBD1 (5 bases). The germline V gene has CDR1 LGHNA and CDR2 YNFKEQ. This CDR3 comprises 15 residues. The ends were cut back, 2 bases at V and 0 bases at J, with 7 bases in the middle. The CDR3 DNA is TGTGCCAGCAGCCAATTGACAGCGAACACCGGGGAGCTGTTTTTT. Translation: CASSQLTANTGELFF.

This clone was observed once. The rearrangement joins TRBV11-2 to TRBJ1-2, with D possibly being TRBD1 (6 bases). The V gene's germline CDR1 is SGHAT and CDR2 FQNNGV. V was cut by 4 bases and J by 4 bases, with 19 bases left in between. The CDR3 is 16 residues long. DNA of the CDR3: TGTGCCAGCAGCTCCCACCAGCTGACAGGACCCTATGGCTACACCTTC. As protein: CASSSHQLTGPYGYTF.

V gene TRBV10-3 combines with J gene TRBJ1-1, with D perhaps matching TRBD1 (6 bases). Trimming took 7 bases from V and 3 from J, leaving 15 bases between them. The CDR3 is 14 residues long. The germline V gene encodes CDR1 ENHRY and CDR2 SYGVKD. The CDR3 DNA is TGTGCCATCAATGATTGGGGGCCGGACACTGAAGCTTTCTTT. It is translated as CAINDWGPDTEAFF.

This sequence joins TRBV27 and TRBJ2-7; TRBD1 is a possible D gene (6 bases). V shed 5 bases and J shed 4 bases, with 12 bases lying between them. The germline gives CDR1 MNHEY, CDR2 SMNVEV (reference sequence). There are 13 residues in the CDR3. The CDR3 DNA reads as TGTGCCAGCAGTCCCGCAGGGGCATACGAGCAGTACTTC. It codes for CASSPAGAYEQYF.

CDR3 residues: CAISGTGRDTIYF. The CDR3 DNA reads as TGTGCCATCTCCGGGACAGGGAGGGACACCATATATTTT. V is TRBV10-3 and J is TRBJ1-3, with TRBD1 matching over 9 bases. The CDR3 runs 13 residues. Germline CDR1 and CDR2: ENHRY and SYGVKD. V lost 8 bases, J lost 8 bases, and 7 bases stayed unmatched.

J is TRBJ1-1 and V is TRBV18, with D possibly being TRBD1 (6 bases). The CDR3 contains 16 residues. Germline loops: CDR1 KGHSH, CDR2 LQKENI. Trimming removed 6 bases from V and 5 bases from J, with 22 bases in between. CDR3 sequence: CASSAVLQGPLTEAFF. In DNA, the CDR3 is TGTGCCAGCTCCGCGGTCCTGCAGGGGCCTCTGACTGAAGCTTTCTTT.

The chain uses TRBV19 and TRBJ1-4, with 9 bases lining up with TRBD1. In germline, CDR1 is LNHDA, CDR2 SQIVND (reference sequence). With V trimmed by 4 bases and J by 8 bases, 5 bases remained unmatched. The CDR3 is made up of 14 amino acids. CDR3 DNA sequence: TGTGCCAGTAGTAGCCGGACAGGGGAAGAAAAACTGTTTTTT. Translated, it gives CASSSRTGEEKLFF.

The chain couples TRBV29-1 to TRBJ2-3; the D is unclear. The germline V gene encodes CDR1 SQVTM and CDR2 ANQGSEA. V dropped 5 bases and J dropped 0 bases, with 15 bases sitting between them. The CDR3 spans 15 residues. CDR3 region: CSVKQTLISTDTQYF. CDR3 DNA: TGCAGCGTTAAACAGACGCTCATTAGCACAGATACGCAGTATTTT.

The sample holds a few counts of this clone. In the same sample, other DNA sequences code for this CDR3. The genes are TRBV18 and TRBJ2-1; D remains unclear. Trimming pared 1 base from V and 5 bases from J, leaving 9 bases between. The CDR3 spans 14 residues. CDR1 is KGHSH and CDR2 is LQKENI in the germline V gene. The CDR3 region is CASSPLTRNNEQFF. CDR3 coding DNA: TGTGCCAGCTCACCACTTACGAGGAACAATGAGCAGTTCTTC.

This clone was counted once. The gene calls are TRBV11-1 and TRBJ2-5; 7 nucleotides match TRBD1. Looked up from germline, CDR1 is SGHAT and CDR2 is FQDESV (reference sequence). The trim removed 7 bases at V and 2 bases at J, leaving 10 bases unmatched. CDR3 length: 15 amino acids. The CDR3 protein is CASTTGQERQETQYF. Here the CDR3 DNA reads TGTGCCAGCACCACAGGACAGGAGAGACAAGAGACCCAGTACTTC.

The V gene is TRBV5-6, the J gene TRBJ1-2; D unresolved. The germline V gene encodes CDR1 SGHDT and CDR2 YYEEEE. The CDR3 covers 13 residues. V lost 0 bases and J lost 8, with 11 bases in between. CDR3 DNA: TGTGCCAGCAGCTTGGTTTCCGGGTTCGGCTACACCTTC. It yields the protein CASSLVSGFGYTF. Complete variable domain (other parts from reference TRBV5-6 and TRBJ1-2): DAGVTQSPTHLIKTRGQQVTLRCSPKSGHDTVSWYQQALGQGPQFIFQYYEEEERQRGNFPDRFSGHQFPNYSSELNVNALLLGDSALYLCASSLVSGFGYTFGSGTRLTVV.

V is TRBV7-3 and J is TRBJ1-2; no definite D call. In germline, CDR1 is SGHTA, CDR2 FQGTGA. The CDR3 is 14 amino acids. With 1 base removed from V and 4 bases from J, the gap between germline ends came to 10 bases. CDR3 coding DNA: TGTGCCAGCAGCTTAAATTCAGGCTTCTATGGCTACACCTTC. Protein sequence: CASSLNSGFYGYTF.

The chain has TRBV5-4 and TRBJ2-1, with 14 positions matching TRBD2. The V and J ends lost 4 bases and 2 bases, in that order; junction bases with no gene match: 5. The CDR3 totals 17 residues. Germline assignment: CDR1 SGHNT and CDR2 YYREEE (reference sequence). CDR3 region: CASSPGLAGATYNEQFF. CDR3 in DNA: TGTGCCAGCAGCCCGGGACTAGCGGGGGCGACCTACAATGAGCAGTTCTTC.

The genes are TRBV5-6 and TRBJ2-3; the D gene is possibly TRBD2 (6 bases). Trimming cost V 4 bases and J 2 bases, with 14 bases left between them. The CDR3 is 15 amino acids. Germline loops: CDR1 SGHDT, CDR2 YYEEEE. CDR3 DNA: TGTGCCAGCAGCCGACACGGGAGATACACAGATACGCAGTATTTT. This codes for CASSRHGRYTDTQYF.

The chain combines TRBV9 with TRBJ2-4, with D unresolved. This CDR3 contains 12 residues. V was clipped by 5 bases and J by 7 bases, with 10 bases between them. Germline assignment: CDR1 SGDLS and CDR2 YYNGEE. The CDR3, as DNA: TGTGCCAGCAGTGATCCCCGGAACATTCAGTACTTC. This gives the protein CASSDPRNIQYF.

The V and J genes are TRBV28 and TRBJ2-7, with 8 bases aligning to TRBD2. This CDR3 region has 16 residues. The germline V gene has CDR1 MDHEN and CDR2 SYDVKM. The J segment lost 7 bases and the V segment lost 3 bases, leaving 14 bases of the junction unmatched. DNA for the CDR3: TGTGCCAGCAGTTTCACTTTCGGGAGGGCCCCACAGGAGCAGTACTTC. This translates into CASSFTFGRAPQEQYF.

This chain joins TRBV29-1 and TRBJ1-2; D uncertain. Germline CDR1 SQVTM, CDR2 ANQGSEA. There are 13 residues in the CDR3. With 3 bases removed from V and 4 bases from J, the gap between germline ends came to 12 bases. CDR3 coding DNA: TGCAGCGTTGACGGTGACTTGGGCTATGGCTACACCTTC. Translated: CSVDGDLGYGYTF.

V and J are TRBV2 and TRBJ1-3, with D maybe TRBD1 (5 bases). This CDR3 is 16 amino acids long. Trimming removed 2 bases at V and 0 bases at J, with 11 bases between. Germline loops: CDR1 SNHLY, CDR2 FYNNEI. The CDR3 DNA reads TGTGCCAGCAGTGAACGCAGGGCCATCTCTGGAAACACCATATATTTT. Translating gives CASSERRAISGNTIYF.

The CDR3 sequence: CASSFGLQGADGELFF. In nucleotides, the CDR3 is TGTGCCAGCAGCTTCGGGTTACAGGGGGCCGACGGGGAGCTGTTTTTT. The J gene is TRBJ2-2, the V gene TRBV7-9; 9 bases map to TRBD1. Trimming at V came to 3 bases and at J to 7 bases, leaving 9 bases not matched to a gene. The germline V gene encodes CDR1 SEHNR and CDR2 FQNEAQ (reference sequence). The CDR3 contains 16 residues.

The V gene is TRBV25-1, the J gene TRBJ2-3; D gene ambiguous. The germline gives CDR1 MGHDK, CDR2 SYGVNS. V was cut by 2 bases and J by 0 bases, with 6 bases left in between. This CDR3 contains 14 residues. The CDR3 nucleotides read TGTGCCAGCAGTGAAATGGCAAGCACAGATACGCAGTATTTT. Protein sequence: CASSEMASTDTQYF.

This chain connects TRBV6-5 to TRBJ2-7, with 9 bases aligning to TRBD1. With 6 bases clipped from V and 6 bases from J, the junction kept 9 bases outside the gene matches. The CDR3 is made up of 14 amino acids. Germline V gives CDR1 MNHEY, CDR2 SVGAGI. CDR3 region: CASRPFGTGLEQYF. The CDR3 coding sequence is TGTGCCAGCAGACCTTTCGGGACAGGGCTCGAGCAGTACTTC.

In this sample, this clone turned up once. The rearrangement links TRBV29-1 to TRBJ2-5; TRBD2 agrees at 9 bases. The V and J ends lost 6 bases and 7 bases, in that order; junction bases with no gene match: 6. CDR1 SQVTM and CDR2 ANQGSEA come from the germline V gene. This CDR3 is built from 12 residues. The CDR3 loop is CSVRLAEGTQYF. DNA for the CDR3: TGCAGCGTGCGACTAGCGGAAGGGACCCAGTACTTC.

The chain carries TRBV7-2 and TRBJ2-5; 7 bases agree with TRBD2. Germline-derived CDR1 and CDR2 are SGHTA and FQGNSA. This CDR3 has 14 residues. V was clipped by 1 base and J by 4 bases; unmatched bases: 3. The CDR3 sequence: CASSLGGGGETQYF. In DNA, the CDR3 is TGTGCCAGCAGCTTAGGGGGCGGGGGAGAGACCCAGTACTTC.

The gene calls are TRBV5-1 and TRBJ2-3; D is undetermined. The germline V gene has CDR1 SGHRS and CDR2 YFSETQ. V gave up 6 bases and J gave up 7 bases, with 18 bases separating them. The CDR3 contains 14 residues. The CDR3 coding sequence is TGCGCCAGCACACTTCCCTCCGCCACGAATACGCAGTATTTT. Residues: CASTLPSATNTQYF.

This chain links TRBV7-6 with TRBJ2-5; 7 positions match TRBD1. The CDR3 covers 14 residues. The V gene end was trimmed by 5 bases and the J gene end by 1 base; junction bases not matched to a gene: 4. Per the germline V gene, CDR1 is SGHVS and CDR2 is FNYEAQ. CDR3 DNA: TGTGCCAGCAGCCCAGGGGGACCCCAAGAGACCCAGTACTTC. This codes for CASSPGGPQETQYF.

J is TRBJ2-3 and V is TRBV5-1; 8 nucleotides match TRBD2. The CDR3 has 16 residues. Germline trimming cut 1 base from V and 4 bases from J; bases unmatched to any gene: 8. Germline values: CDR1 SGHRS, CDR2 YFSETQ. This CDR3 reads CASSLNSGIWADTQYF. CDR3 nucleotides: TGCGCCAGCAGCTTGAATAGCGGGATTTGGGCAGATACGCAGTATTTT.